This T cell receptor (beta chain) was captured in a study of regulatory T cells in long-lasting Graves disease. Time point noted: newly diagnosed GD, antithyroid drugs for less than 3 months. PBMC RNA was the source of the TCR library. General study findings and limits: New patients shared fewer public clonotypes (approximately 970) than persistent patients did (around 2,900).

CDR3 regions were amplified by Arm-PCR using iRepertoire HTBI primers to build TCR beta libraries. TCRdb processed the multiplex PCR reads anew with MiXCR; each CDR3 protein has one entry. The profile covers about 440,000 distinct CDR3 sequences, with roughly 15% appearing a single time and around 10% taken by the ten largest. There are many counts of this clonotype. Its antigen is not identified. The ends were cut back, 2 bases at V and 5 bases at J, with 10 bases in the middle. CDR3 length equals 12 residues. Germline V lookup: CDR1 GTSNPN, CDR2 SVGIG (reference sequence). The same sample was also used in a study of T cells in Graves' hyperthyroidism and ophthalmopathy. Per that study: Stable hyperthyroidism: no ophthalmopathy progression over 18 months of follow-up. On the basis of clinical symptoms, serum thyroxine and TRAb, thyroid ultrasound and orbital computed tomography, diagnoses were made. Blood held most thyroid clonotypes expanded above 0.001 frequency.

J is TRBJ2-7 and V is TRBV30; D not certain. This TCR derives from a woman between 25 and 40 years old with Graves disease. The sequences come from peripheral blood mononuclear cells (PBMCs), collected at new diagnosis, from a patient treated with antithyroid drugs. In nucleotides, the CDR3 is TGTGCCTGGAGTCTTTTCTCGAACGAGCAGTACTTC. As protein: CAWSLFSNEQYF.